This T cell receptor (beta chain) is from a study of neurological immune-mediated disorders. Regarding the study as a whole: Private repertoires in all groups were suggested by the absence of shared CDR3 amino acid sequences among expanded clones across subjects.

This CDR3 has 13 amino acids. Germline values: CDR1 MGHDK, CDR2 SYGVNS. V was shortened by 6 bases and J by 5 bases, with 10 bases between the two germline ends. There are many counts of this clonotype. What it binds is not known. Each CDR3 protein is one row after TCRdb ran MiXCR on the 5' RACE reads. The sample holds about 59,000 distinct CDR3 sequences, more than 20% seen once. Time point here: technical triplicate 2. V usage is TRBV25-1 and J usage is TRBJ2-2; D call uncertain. This TCR was recovered from a man aged 55-75 years with HTLV-1-associated myelopathy (HAM/TSP). The sample consisted of PBMCs. The CDR3 reads CASRSSGTGELFF. DNA for the CDR3: TGTGCCAGCAGGTCCTCAGGTACCGGGGAGCTGTTTTTT.